What follows are 10 T cell receptor beta chains derived from one specimen sequenced in a study of T-cell reconstitution after alpha-beta-depleted transplantation in children. Preparing the TCRbeta library involved the use of unique molecular identifiers. TCRdb re-called the PCR reads with MiXCR, one entry per CDR3 protein. This table holds roughly 350,000 distinct CDR3 sequences, roughly 16% found once. This material consisted of PBMCs, mostly from graft donor cells, taken 360 days after TCRalphabeta/CD19-depleted stem cell transplant. The receptors come from a male patient aged 2 to 9 who had a stem cell transplant for acute lymphoblastic leukemia, so the T cells may come from the graft donor.

This chain's CDR3 is CSAPLGLAGVGITDTQYF. Here the CDR3 DNA reads TGCAGTGCCCCCTTAGGACTAGCGGGAGTTGGGATCACAGATACGCAGTATTTT. The genes are TRBV20-1 and TRBJ2-3, with TRBD2 matching over 13 bases. CDR1 and CDR2 (germline): DFQATT, SNEGSKA (reference sequence). The CDR3 contains 18 residues. Trimming at V came to 6 bases and at J to 2 bases, leaving 14 bases not matched to a gene.

The V gene is TRBV7-3, the J gene TRBJ2-5, with D possibly called TRBD1 or TRBD2 (5 bases each). Germline lookup yields CDR1 SGHTA and CDR2 FQGTGA. This CDR3 comprises 13 residues. Trimming stripped 5 bases from V and 5 bases from J, with 12 bases between. This CDR3 reads CASSRGVYETQYF. CDR3 DNA: TGTGCCAGCAGCAGAGGGGTCTATGAGACCCAGTACTTC.

V and J are TRBV19 and TRBJ1-5; 9 nucleotides align to TRBD1. V trimming: 4 bases; J trimming: 7 bases; junction bases outside the gene matches: 5. The CDR3 loop spans 14 amino acids. Germline V CDR1 and CDR2: LNHDA, SQIVND (reference sequence). For the CDR3, the DNA is TGTGCCAGTAGTAACAGGGGGCTTAGACAGCCCCAGCATTTT. This gives the protein CASSNRGLRQPQHF. Full variable domain (remainder filled in from reference TRBV19 and TRBJ1-5): DGGITQSPKYLFRKEGQNVTLSCEQNLNHDAMYWYRQDPGQGLRLIYYSQIVNDFQKGDIAEGYSVSREKKESFPLTVTSAQKNPTAFYLCASSNRGLRQPQHFGDGTRLSIL.

The rearrangement links TRBV12-3 or TRBV12-4 to TRBJ1-2, with D possibly matching TRBD1 (5 bases). CDR3 length: 13 amino acids. V was pared by 1 base and J by 8 bases, with 11 bases between. CDR3 residues: CASSLGGSWGYTF. For the CDR3, the DNA is TGTGCCAGCAGTTTAGGGGGGTCATGGGGCTACACCTTC.

The chain is built from TRBV29-1 and TRBJ2-1; 8 nucleotides agree with TRBD1. This CDR3 spans 12 amino acids. Germline CDR1 is SQVTM and CDR2 is ANQGSEA. The V gene end was trimmed by 4 bases and the J gene end by 6 bases; junction bases not matched to a gene: 2. DNA of the CDR3: TGCAGCGTTGTAACAGGGGGCAATGAGCAGTTCTTC. It encodes CSVVTGGNEQFF.

J is TRBJ1-6 and V is TRBV6-1; no firm D call. The CDR3 is 15 residues long. From germline, CDR1 is MNHNS and CDR2 SASEGT. V shed 3 bases and J shed 9 bases, with 15 bases lying between them. CDR3 protein: CASSDQPDVFSPLHF. The DNA for the CDR3 is TGTGCCAGCAGTGACCAACCCGATGTTTTTTCACCCCTCCACTTT.

This clonotype has a handful of counts. CDR3 amino acids: CASNPSQSGITGELFF. The CDR3 DNA reads as TGTGCCAGCAACCCTAGTCAGAGCGGGATCACCGGGGAGCTGTTTTTT. The rearrangement links TRBV7-9 to TRBJ2-2; TRBD2 matches 7 bases. The J segment lost 4 bases and the V segment lost 7 bases, leaving 12 bases of the junction unmatched. CDR3 length: 16 amino acids. Germline V lookup: CDR1 SEHNR, CDR2 FQNEAQ (reference sequence).

The chain couples TRBV28 to TRBJ2-1; possibly TRBD2 for D (5 bases). V was trimmed by 3 bases and J by 4 bases, leaving 13 bases between them. This CDR3 is built from 15 residues. The germline V gene has CDR1 MDHEN and CDR2 SYDVKM. Here the CDR3 DNA reads TGTGCCAGCAGTTTCAAATTCCGGGGTTACAATGAGCAGTTCTTC. Its protein is CASSFKFRGYNEQFF.

The chain carries TRBV4-3 and TRBJ2-3; 9 positions agree with TRBD2. This CDR3 spans 15 amino acids. The ends lost 6 bases at V and 4 bases at J; junction bases unmatched: 8. Germline V gives CDR1 LGHNA, CDR2 YSLEER. CDR3 DNA sequence: TGCGCCAGCAGTCATAGCGGGAGTCCCCCAGATACGCAGTATTTT. Its translation: CASSHSGSPPDTQYF.

This clonotype was seen only a few times. The chain is built from TRBV28 and TRBJ2-7; D not certain. The CDR3 sequence is 14 residues long. V was clipped by 3 bases and J by 2 bases, with 11 bases between them. The germline V gene encodes CDR1 MDHEN and CDR2 SYDVKM. CDR3 nucleotide sequence: TGTGCCAGCAGTTTCAGGCAGGACCCCTACGAGCAGTACTTC. Its protein product is CASSFRQDPYEQYF.